This entry describes one TCR beta chain. Its antigen is still unknown. The PCR ran on 60 Vbeta and 13 Jbeta primers. Method: immunoSEQ multiplex PCR; TCRdb's copy keeps in-frame clones and lacks some. Here the sample spans some 120,000 clones, 75% to 80% being singletons. The data were obtained in a study of cytomegalovirus exposure and HLA in healthy donors. General observations from the study: According to reports, the classifier identified cytomegalovirus status with high specificity and sensitivity. TCR beta chain V- and J-gene trimming was linked, in a later analysis, to a missense variant in DCLRE1C. Links to common viral pathogens appeared, in a later analysis, for several of the most significant clusters. Researchers counted 150 to 200 TCR beta chains as cytomegalovirus-associated.

The CDR3 covers 15 residues. CDR1 is MNHNS and CDR2 is SASEGT in the germline V gene. V dropped 8 bases and J dropped 2; count of bases not matched to a gene: 9. The material sequenced was PBMCs. This chain links TRBV6-1 with TRBJ2-1, with 7 bases identical to TRBD2. This TCR derives from a woman in her thirties or forties in good health and CMV-seropositive. CDR3 DNA: TGTGCCAGCTTCCACGCTAGCGGACCCTACAATGAGCAGTTCTTC. It is translated as CASFHASGPYNEQFF.